Here is one T cell receptor (beta chain) with its context. The target antigen is unknown. Other DNA sequences within the sample encode an identical CDR3. This CDR3 has 16 residues. Trimming removed 0 bases from V and 2 bases from J; junction bases left unmatched: 4. Germline values: CDR1 SGHRS, CDR2 YFSETQ. This sample was included in a study of shared clonotypes between healthy human individuals. Study details: A couple of women and a few men aged 18 to 49 made up the donors. Study results and caveats: A generally larger estimated richness was seen in naive subsets than in memory subsets. Shared across several donors were around 5% of the naive CD4 clonotypes.

Researchers ran the assay at a deep level. Generated by immunoSEQ multiplex PCR, the TCRdb table keeps only in-frame clones and is missing some. Altogether about 2.4 million clones are present, under 95% being singletons, with the ten largest covering 0.36%. The receptor comes from a man younger than 35 in good health. Some clones in this sample may be carry-over from other donors' samples. The rearrangement joins TRBV5-1 to TRBJ2-3; TRBD1 matches 9 bases. Sequenced material: naive CD4+ T cells from PBMCs. Described subset: CD45RA+ positively selected. CDR3 bases: TGCGCCAGCAGCTTGGCCGGGACAGGGTACACAGATACGCAGTATTTT. Residues: CASSLAGTGYTDTQYF.